This paragraph reports one T cell receptor (beta chain). This table comes from immunoSEQ multiplex PCR, and its TCRdb copy is limited to in-frame clones, with some not included. Of about 100,000 clones detected, 88% appear once; the ten largest clones hold approximately 5.7%. The data belong to a study of identifying expanded T cells in peripheral blood. The V gene's germline CDR1 is SGHTA and CDR2 FQGTGA. The CDR3 is 13 residues long. Deletions cut 0 bases from V and 8 bases from J, with 8 bases between. The chain recombines TRBV7-3 with TRBJ1-3; D ambiguous. This receptor was taken from a person aged 18 to 70 in good health. The sequenced sample consisted of blood. CDR3 loop: CASSLTKKDTIYF. The CDR3, as DNA: TGTGCCAGCAGCTTAACCAAGAAGGACACCATATATTTT. The variable domain in full, with the rest retrieved from reference TRBV7-3 and TRBJ1-3, is GAGVSQTPSNKVTEKGKYVELRCDPISGHTALYWYRQSLGQGPEFLIYFQGTGAADDSGLPNDRFFAVRPEGSVSTLKIQRTERGDSAVYLCASSLTKKDTIYFGEGSWLTVV.